Below, 21 T cell receptor beta chains from the same sample are listed, as sequenced in a study of PD-L1 blockade in urothelial cancer. Measured with immunoSEQ multiplex PCR; TCRdb has only the in-frame clones, and not every one. Among about 51,000 clones, more than 75% were seen once, and the ten largest hold around 16%. Sample: PBMCs, taken around atezolizumab (anti-PD-L1) treatment. All receptors derive from a man between 60 and 70 years old with urothelial cancer.

To note about this clone: One end of the junction does not line up with germline, which may come from a read error. The chain links TRBV7-7 to TRBJ2-3, with a tentative D call TRBD2 (6 bases). The CDR3 runs to 16 residues. The germline V gene has CDR1 SSHAT and CDR2 FNYEAQ (reference sequence). The DNA of the CDR3 is TGTGCTAGCAGCTTAGGGAACGGTGGAGGGGCAGATACGCAGTATTTT. It codes for CASSLGNGGGADTQYF. Based on the CDR3 plus reference TRBV7-7 and TRBJ2-3, the full variable domain is GAGVSQSPRYKVTKRGQDVTLRCDPISSHATLYWYQQALGQGPEFLTYFNYEAQPDKSGLPSDRFSAERPEGSISTLTIQRTEQRDSAMYRCASSLGNGGGADTQYFGPGTRLTVL.

The chain recombines TRBV5-1 with TRBJ2-1, with TRBD2 identical over 14 bases. The V and J ends lost 4 bases and 9 bases, in that order; junction bases with no gene match: 6. Germline CDR1 and CDR2: SGHRS and YFSETQ. The CDR3 loop spans 15 amino acids. CDR3 sequence (DNA): TGCGCCAGCAGCCTGACTAGCGGGAGGGCCGGTGAGCAGTTCTTC. The encoded protein is CASSLTSGRAGEQFF.

The chain recombines TRBV19 with TRBJ2-7; TRBD2 agrees at 9 bases. Germline CDR1 LNHDA, CDR2 SQIVND (reference sequence). The CDR3 contains 13 residues. Trimming took 6 bases from V and 7 from J; bases not matched to a gene: 7. CDR3 nucleotide sequence: TGTGCCAGTAGCTTAGCGGGAGTTGAAGAGCAGTACTTC. Its translation: CASSLAGVEEQYF. The full variable domain, rest sourced from reference TRBV19 and TRBJ2-7, is DGGITQSPKYLFRKEGQNVTLSCEQNLNHDAMYWYRQDPGQGLRLIYYSQIVNDFQKGDIAEGYSVSREKKESFPLTVTSAQKNPTAFYLCASSLAGVEEQYFGPGTRLTVT.

This clone was seen a single time. This chain connects TRBV5-1 to TRBJ2-2; 8 positions match TRBD2. Per the germline V gene, CDR1 is SGHRS and CDR2 is YFSETQ. The CDR3 consists of 18 residues. Trimming at V came to 5 bases and at J to 2 bases, leaving 14 bases not matched to a gene. CDR3 sequence reads: CASSRNSGTVSNTGELFF. The CDR3 nucleotides are TGCGCCAGCAGTCGTAATAGCGGGACCGTCTCAAACACCGGGGAGCTGTTTTTT.

The gene calls are TRBV7-9 and TRBJ1-2; D gene unclear. Germline assignment: CDR1 SEHNR and CDR2 FQNEAQ (reference sequence). The CDR3 consists of 14 residues. V was clipped by 7 bases and J by 1 base, with 13 bases between them. The DNA for the CDR3 is TGTGCCAGCACCACTAGGGAGGGTAACTATGGCTACACCTTC. This gives the protein CASTTREGNYGYTF.

The chain uses TRBV21-1 and TRBJ2-3; TRBD2, as called in the table, went unchecked against the DNA. TRBV21-1 is a known pseudogene. This CDR3 contains 18 residues. CDR3 nucleotide sequence: TGTGCCAGCAGCAATAATGGACTGGAACTCCCCTGCACAGATACGCAGTATTTT. This codes for CASSNNGLELPCTDTQYF.

This clone was seen more than once but under ten times. The genes are TRBV6-5 and TRBJ1-2; D remains ambiguous. V was shortened by 6 bases and J by 0 bases, with 11 bases between the two germline ends. Germline CDR1 reads MNHEY; CDR2 reads SVGAGI. CDR3 size: 14 residues. CDR3 DNA: TGTGCCAGCAGGATTCGAAGAGCTAACTATGGCTACACCTTC. Its translation is CASRIRRANYGYTF.

This clone was found once. The J gene is TRBJ1-5, the V gene TRBV6-1; 7 bases are shared with TRBD1. The CDR3 has 14 amino acids. Germline V gene data show CDR1 as MNHNS and CDR2 as SASEGT. The junction had 5 bases not matched to a gene; V was cut back by 3 bases and J by 6 bases. The chain's CDR3 is CASSDNTGAQPQHF. Here the CDR3 DNA reads TGTGCCAGCAGTGACAATACAGGGGCTCAGCCCCAGCATTTT.

This chain connects TRBV28 to TRBJ2-7; 8 nucleotides agree with TRBD2. The CDR3 covers 17 residues. CDR1 is MDHEN and CDR2 is SYDVKM in the germline V gene. The CDR3 sequence: CATTTSPGTRGSYEQYF. The CDR3 DNA is TGTGCGACCACAACCTCCCCCGGGACTAGAGGATCCTACGAGCAGTACTTC. Filled out from reference TRBV28 and TRBJ2-7, the complete variable domain reads DVKVTQSSRYLVKRTGEKVFLECVQDMDHENMFWYRQDPGLGLRLIYFSYDVKMKEKGDIPEGYSVSREKKERFSLILESASTNQTSMYLCATTTSPGTRGSYEQYFGPGTRLTVT.

The CDR3, as DNA: TGTGCCAGCAGCCCGCGGGGGGTTTTTGATACGCAGTATTTT. It codes for CASSPRGVFDTQYF. The chain carries TRBV5-4 and TRBJ2-3; TRBD2 matches at 8 bases. Germline assignment: CDR1 SGHNT and CDR2 YYREEE (reference sequence). The J segment lost 6 bases and the V segment lost 4 bases, leaving 7 bases of the junction unmatched. The CDR3 has 14 amino acids.

This chain connects TRBV9 to TRBJ1-3; 7 bases are shared with TRBD1. Germline values: CDR1 SGDLS, CDR2 YYNGEE. With V trimmed by 0 bases and J by 4 bases, 1 base remained unmatched. This CDR3 has 14 residues. The CDR3, as DNA: TGTGCCAGCAGCGTAGAGGACAGGGGAAACACCATATATTTT. Its protein product is CASSVEDRGNTIYF. Full variable domain (remainder filled in from reference TRBV9 and TRBJ1-3): DSGVTQTPKHLITATGQRVTLRCSPRSGDLSVYWYQQSLDQGLQFLIQYYNGEERAKGNILERFSAQQFPDLHSELNLSSLELGDSALYFCASSVEDRGNTIYFGEGSWLTVV.

V and J are TRBV7-8 and TRBJ2-7; TRBD1 might be the D (5 bases). Germline CDR1 and CDR2: SGHVS and FQNEAQ. Trimming removed 2 bases from V and 0 bases from J, with 14 bases in between. CDR3 length equals 16 residues. As DNA, the CDR3 is TGTGCCAGCAGCTTATCGACAGAAGTTCTCTCCTACGAGCAGTACTTC. It translates to CASSLSTEVLSYEQYF. Together with reference TRBV7-8 and TRBJ2-7, the CDR3 gives the full variable domain: GAGVSQSPRYKVAKRGQDVALRCDPISGHVSLFWYQQALGQGPEFLTYFQNEAQLDKSGLPSDRFFAERPEGSVSTLKIQRTQQEDSAVYLCASSLSTEVLSYEQYFGPGTRLTVT.

This clone was seen a single time. The rearrangement links TRBV29-1 to TRBJ1-1, with 11 nucleotides matching TRBD1. CDR1 and CDR2 from the germline V gene are SQVTM and ANQGSEA. V lost 7 bases to trimming and J lost 5 bases; unmatched junction nucleotides: 12. This CDR3 comprises 15 residues. The CDR3, as DNA: TGCAGCGGGATGGGACAGGGGGTTTCGGGGACTGAAGCTTTCTTT. Protein product: CSGMGQGVSGTEAFF. Full variable domain (remainder filled in from reference TRBV29-1 and TRBJ1-1): SAVISQKPSRDICQRGTSLTIQCQVDSQVTMMFWYRQQPGQSLTLIATANQGSEATYESGFVIDKFPISRPNLTFSTLTVSNMSPEDSSIYLCSGMGQGVSGTEAFFGQGTRLTVV.

The gene calls are TRBV19 and TRBJ2-1; 13 bases align to TRBD2. V dropped 5 bases and J dropped 7; count of bases not matched to a gene: 5. Germline CDR1 is LNHDA and CDR2 is SQIVND (reference sequence). The CDR3 covers 15 residues. The CDR3 loop reads CASSQGLAGFNEQFF. The CDR3 region has the DNA TGTGCCAGTAGTCAGGGACTAGCGGGATTTAATGAGCAGTTCTTC.

The V gene is TRBV10-2, the J gene TRBJ1-2, with 7 bases that match TRBD1. V lost 3 bases, J lost 4 bases, and 8 bases stayed unmatched. This CDR3 spans 15 amino acids. The germline CDR1 and CDR2 sequences are WSHSY and SAAADI. In DNA, the CDR3 is TGCGCCAGCAGTGATCTCTGGACAGGCGCCTATGGCTACACCTTC. It is translated as CASSDLWTGAYGYTF.

The J gene is TRBJ2-1, the V gene TRBV9, with unresolved D. Germline loops: CDR1 SGDLS, CDR2 YYNGEE. Trimming removed 4 bases at V and 4 bases at J, with 9 bases between. CDR3 length: 13 amino acids. Here the CDR3 DNA reads TGTGCCAGCAGCTCAGCGTTATACAATGAGCAGTTCTTC. It translates to CASSSALYNEQFF. Looking up the rest from reference TRBV9 and TRBJ2-1 gives the full variable domain: DSGVTQTPKHLITATGQRVTLRCSPRSGDLSVYWYQQSLDQGLQFLIQYYNGEERAKGNILERFSAQQFPDLHSELNLSSLELGDSALYFCASSSALYNEQFFGPGTRLTVL.

The rearrangement uses TRBV30 and TRBJ1-5; 7 positions match TRBD1. The CDR3 extends over 14 amino acids. J gave up 2 bases and V 2 bases, and 3 bases lay outside the gene matches. Germline assignment: CDR1 GTSNPN and CDR2 SVGIG (reference sequence). The DNA of the CDR3 is TGTGCCTGGAGTCGACAGGGTGGCAATCAGCCCCAGCATTTT. Amino acid sequence: CAWSRQGGNQPQHF.

The chain is built from TRBV11-3 and TRBJ2-7; the match to TRBD1 covers 8 bases. Trimming removed 5 bases from V and 5 bases from J; junction bases left unmatched: 11. Germline V gene lookup returns CDR1 SGHNT and CDR2 YENEEA. The CDR3 covers 15 residues. The DNA of the CDR3 is TGTGCCAGCAGCCGGGGTGGACAGGGAGCGAACGAGCAGTACTTC. Protein product: CASSRGGQGANEQYF. Variable domain in full (rest from reference TRBV11-3 and TRBJ2-7): EAGVVQSPRYKIIEKKQPVAFWCNPISGHNTLYWYLQNLGQGPELLIRYENEEAVDDSQLPKDRFSAERLKGVDSTLKIQPAELGDSAVYLCASSRGGQGANEQYFGPGTRLTVT.

DNA for the CDR3: TGTGCCAGCAGCTTAGTTTATCAGCCTCGGGACATCTTGGGCGAGCAGTACTTC. Its protein product is CASSLVYQPRDILGEQYF. V and J are TRBV11-1 and TRBJ2-7; D may be TRBD1 (6 bases). Per the germline V gene, CDR1 is SGHAT and CDR2 is FQDESV (reference sequence). The ends were cut back, 1 base at V and 6 bases at J, with 25 bases in the middle. This CDR3 region has 18 residues. Based on the CDR3 plus reference TRBV11-1 and TRBJ2-7, the full variable domain is EAEVAQSPRYKITEKSQAVAFWCDPISGHATLYWYRQILGQGPELLVQFQDESVVDDSQLPKDRFSAERLKGVDSTLKIQPAELGDSAMYLCASSLVYQPRDILGEQYFGPGTRLTVT.

In its sample, this clone ranks as medium-sized. This CDR3 is CASSYSHRETQYF. The CDR3 coding sequence is TGTGCCAGCAGTTACTCCCACAGGGAGACCCAGTACTTC. The chain joins TRBV6-5 to TRBJ2-5, with a tentative D call TRBD1 (5 bases). CDR3 length: 13 residues. Per germline, CDR1 MNHEY and CDR2 SVGAGI. V lost 0 bases, J lost 5 bases, and 7 bases lay in between.

This clone has a handful of counts. The rearrangement links TRBV7-5 to TRBJ1-6. TRBV7-5 is a pseudogene segment. The CDR3 is made up of 17 amino acids. The CDR3 DNA reads as TGTGCCAGAAGCTCCCCGGGGAACAGCTTGTGGAATTCACCCCTCCACTTT. Protein product: CARSSPGNSLWNSPLHF.